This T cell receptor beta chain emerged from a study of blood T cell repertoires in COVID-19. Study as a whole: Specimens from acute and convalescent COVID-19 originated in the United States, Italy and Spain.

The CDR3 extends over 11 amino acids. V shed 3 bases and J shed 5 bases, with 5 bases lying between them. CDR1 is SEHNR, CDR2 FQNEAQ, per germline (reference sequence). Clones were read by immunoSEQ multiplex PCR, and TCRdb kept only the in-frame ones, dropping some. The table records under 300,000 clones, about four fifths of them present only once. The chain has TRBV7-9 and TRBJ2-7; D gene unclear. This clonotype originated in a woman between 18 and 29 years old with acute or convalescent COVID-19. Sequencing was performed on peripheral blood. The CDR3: CASSFNNEQYF. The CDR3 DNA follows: TGTGCCAGCAGCTTTAACAACGAGCAGTACTTC.